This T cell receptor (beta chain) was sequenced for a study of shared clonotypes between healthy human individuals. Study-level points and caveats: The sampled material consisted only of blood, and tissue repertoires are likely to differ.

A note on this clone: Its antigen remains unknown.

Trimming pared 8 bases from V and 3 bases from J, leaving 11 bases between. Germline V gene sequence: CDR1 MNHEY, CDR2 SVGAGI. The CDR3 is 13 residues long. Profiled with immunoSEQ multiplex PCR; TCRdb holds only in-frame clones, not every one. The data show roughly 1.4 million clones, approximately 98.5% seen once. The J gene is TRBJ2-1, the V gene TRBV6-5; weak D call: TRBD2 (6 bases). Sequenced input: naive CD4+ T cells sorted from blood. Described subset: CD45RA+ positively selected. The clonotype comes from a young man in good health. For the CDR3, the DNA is TGTGCCAGCCACCGGGGGATCTACAATGAGCAGTTCTTC. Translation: CASHRGIYNEQFF.